A single sample gave rise to the 13 T cell receptor beta chains below, sequenced in a study of blood T cell repertoires in COVID-19. The assay was immunoSEQ multiplex PCR, and TCRdb's table has in-frame clones only and misses some. This sample has 50,000 or so clones, with about 84% found just once. Specimen: peripheral blood. The receptor set was obtained from a man aged 40-49 years with active COVID-19.

The chain recombines TRBV10-1 with TRBJ2-1; D gene uncertain. Trimming shortened V by 2 bases and J by 7 bases, and 9 bases separated the two germline ends. Germline loops: CDR1 WNHNN, CDR2 SYGVQD (reference sequence). CDR3 size: 13 residues. CDR3 loop: CASSEVFSNEQFF. In DNA form, the CDR3 reads TGCGCCAGCAGTGAGGTTTTTTCTAATGAGCAGTTCTTC.

This chain links TRBV15 with TRBJ2-7, with 8 nucleotides matching TRBD1. The CDR3 consists of 16 residues. Germline CDR1 LNHNV, CDR2 YYDKDF (reference sequence). J lost 3 bases, V lost 2 bases, and 9 bases had no gene match. The CDR3 is CATSRPRDRLDYEQYF. In DNA form, the CDR3 reads TGTGCCACCAGCAGACCCCGGGACAGGCTGGACTACGAGCAGTACTTC.

J is TRBJ2-3 and V is TRBV19, with D possibly being TRBD1 (5 bases). Trimming took 2 bases from V and 4 from J, leaving 16 bases between them. Per germline, CDR1 LNHDA and CDR2 SQIVND (reference sequence). The CDR3 extends over 16 amino acids. The CDR3 region is CASSIQSVWGPDTQYF. CDR3 DNA sequence: TGTGCCAGTAGTATACAGAGCGTATGGGGCCCAGATACGCAGTATTTT.

V is TRBV2 and J is TRBJ2-4, with a weak D call TRBD1 (5 bases). Germline CDR1 and CDR2: SNHLY and FYNNEI. The CDR3 is 14 amino acids. V was clipped by 5 bases and J by 4 bases, with 12 bases between them. The CDR3 DNA is TGTGCCAGCAGTTCGGCAGGGTCGAAAAACATTCAGTACTTC. Protein sequence: CASSSAGSKNIQYF.

The CDR3 DNA follows: TGTGCCTGGAGTGCCCCCTTTAGCGGGATAGGCAATGAGCAGTTCTTC. It translates to CAWSAPFSGIGNEQFF. This chain joins TRBV30 and TRBJ2-1, with 8 bases that match TRBD2. V lost 1 base and J lost 6; bases outside the gene matches: 11. CDR1 is GTSNPN, CDR2 SVGIG, per germline (reference sequence). CDR3 length: 16 residues.

This clone was observed a few times. The V call is TRBV28, the J call TRBJ1-5; a weak D match, TRBD1 (6 bases). In germline, CDR1 is MDHEN, CDR2 SYDVKM. CDR3 length equals 14 residues. Between the trimmed V and J ends, which lost 10 bases and 3 bases, there was a span of 16 bases. In DNA, the CDR3 is TGTGCCACCCACTCGGACAGATTCAATCAGCCCCAGCATTTT. The encoded protein is CATHSDRFNQPQHF.

The chain has TRBV7-3 and TRBJ2-1; D possibly corresponds to TRBD1 (6 bases). Trimming removed 4 bases at V and 1 base at J, with 11 bases between. CDR1 is SGHTA, CDR2 FQGTGA, per germline. CDR3 size: 15 residues. CDR3 region: CASSSQGLSYNEQFF. DNA of the CDR3: TGTGCCAGCAGCTCTCAGGGGTTGTCCTACAATGAGCAGTTCTTC.

The chain carries TRBV4-1 and TRBJ2-7; 8 bases map to TRBD1. The CDR3 sequence is 14 residues long. The junction had 7 bases not matched to a gene; V was cut back by 6 bases and J by 3 bases. Germline V gene sequence: CDR1 MGHRA, CDR2 YSYEKL. The CDR3 bases are TGCGCCAGCAGTCGACAGGGGTCGGGCTACGAGCAGTACTTC. Translation: CASSRQGSGYEQYF.

The sample holds one count of this clone. The gene calls are TRBV7-2 and TRBJ2-2, with D unclear. V was cut by 5 bases and J by 3 bases, with 7 bases left in between. Germline V gives CDR1 SGHTA, CDR2 FQGNSA. The CDR3 is 13 amino acids. This chain's CDR3 is CASSPDYTGELFF. The CDR3 bases are TGTGCCAGCAGCCCAGACTACACCGGGGAGCTGTTTTTT.

This chain uses TRBV6-1 with TRBJ1-1; 7 positions match TRBD1. The CDR3 loop spans 15 amino acids. V dropped 0 bases and J dropped 7; count of bases not matched to a gene: 8. CDR1 is MNHNS, CDR2 SASEGT, per germline. CDR3 sequence reads: CASSEARTGVGEAFF. The CDR3 coding sequence is TGTGCCAGCAGTGAAGCCCGCACAGGGGTTGGTGAAGCTTTCTTT.

The sample holds one count of this clone. This chain links TRBV6-2 or TRBV6-3 with TRBJ2-3; possible D gene TRBD2, 6 bases. Per germline, CDR1 MNHEY and CDR2 SVGEGT. This CDR3 is 15 amino acids long. Trimming removed 2 bases from V and 2 bases from J, with 11 bases in between. The CDR3 coding sequence is TGTGCCAGCAGTTACACGGGAGCTATCACAGATACGCAGTATTTT. Protein: CASSYTGAITDTQYF.

The V and J genes are TRBV7-9 and TRBJ2-1; 8 bases align to TRBD2. Germline CDR1 and CDR2: SEHNR and FQNEAQ (reference sequence). The CDR3 runs 19 residues. After removal of 2 bases from V and 0 bases from J, the junction contained 12 bases not matched to a gene. The CDR3 reads CASSLSLGERGSSYNEQFF. DNA of the CDR3: TGTGCCAGCAGCTTATCCCTCGGGGAGCGGGGGAGCTCCTACAATGAGCAGTTCTTC.

This clone is judged medium-sized (0.01 to 0.1%). This chain links TRBV11-1 with TRBJ2-2, with TRBD1 matching 9 bases. The V and J ends lost 5 bases and 3 bases, in that order; junction bases with no gene match: 4. This CDR3 region has 15 residues. Germline CDR1 is SGHAT and CDR2 is FQDESV (reference sequence). CDR3 sequence reads: CASSLGQGHTGELFF. Written as DNA, the CDR3 is TGTGCCAGCAGCCTGGGACAGGGACACACCGGGGAGCTGTTTTTT. The variable domain in full, with the rest retrieved from reference TRBV11-1 and TRBJ2-2, is EAEVAQSPRYKITEKSQAVAFWCDPISGHATLYWYRQILGQGPELLVQFQDESVVDDSQLPKDRFSAERLKGVDSTLKIQPAELGDSAMYLCASSLGQGHTGELFFGEGSRLTVL.